This entry lists 13 T cell receptor beta chains sequenced from one sample in a study of T cell responses to AZD1222 COVID-19 vaccine. Repertoires were generated with immunoSEQ multiplex PCR, while TCRdb's copy carries only in-frame clones and drops some. The sample holds 100,000 to 150,000 clones, about 85% seen once. Sequencing used peripheral blood, obtained on day 0 of AZD1222 vaccination. The receptors originated from an adult in good health.

This sequence joins TRBV19 and TRBJ1-4; D perhaps matches TRBD1 (6 bases). The CDR3 is made up of 15 amino acids. Germline CDR1 reads LNHDA; CDR2 reads SQIVND (reference sequence). Trimming took off 5 bases at V and 3 bases at J, with 13 bases between the two ends. The CDR3 nucleotides are TGTGCCAGTAGTGTAGGACAGAGCCCTAATGAAAAACTGTTTTTT. Protein sequence: CASSVGQSPNEKLFF.

This chain joins TRBV4-2 and TRBJ2-7, with 13 positions matching TRBD2. CDR3 length: 16 residues. The germline CDR1 and CDR2 sequences are LGHNA and YNFKEQ. V lost 1 base and J lost 2; bases outside the gene matches: 2. As DNA, the CDR3 is TGTGCCAGCAGCCAAGTAGGGACTAGCGGGGCCTACGAGCAGTACTTC. This gives the protein CASSQVGTSGAYEQYF.

The chain is built from TRBV28 and TRBJ1-2, with D possibly TRBD1 on 5 matching bases. This CDR3 region has 13 residues. Deletions cut 6 bases from V and 7 bases from J, with 15 bases between. Germline V gives CDR1 MDHEN, CDR2 SYDVKM. The CDR3 protein is CASSDPGGGGYTF. The DNA for the CDR3 is TGTGCCAGCAGCGACCCAGGTGGGGGTGGCTACACCTTC.

The chain combines TRBV9 with TRBJ1-4; TRBD1 is a possible D gene (6 bases). Trimming took off 2 bases at V and 7 bases at J, with 12 bases between the two ends. Germline V gene data show CDR1 as SGDLS and CDR2 as YYNGEE. The CDR3 length is 14 residues. The chain's CDR3 is CASSVRGAGEKLFF. DNA of the CDR3: TGTGCCAGCAGCGTCCGGGGGGCAGGTGAAAAACTGTTTTTT.

V gene TRBV29-1 combines with J gene TRBJ2-3; D is perhaps TRBD1 (5 bases). The CDR3 runs to 14 residues. The germline V gene has CDR1 SQVTM and CDR2 ANQGSEA. The V gene lost 3 bases and the J gene lost 4 bases, with 14 bases spanning the gap. The CDR3 reads CSVEGLGDSDTQYF. The CDR3 nucleotides read TGCAGCGTTGAGGGCTTAGGGGATTCAGATACGCAGTATTTT.

This sequence joins TRBV2 and TRBJ1-5; D gene uncertain. This CDR3 contains 14 residues. The germline V and J ends were trimmed by 9 bases and 0 bases, with 12 bases remaining between them. Looked up from germline, CDR1 is SNHLY and CDR2 is FYNNEI. Here the CDR3 DNA reads TGTGCCAGTAGCAAAGACTATAGCAATCAGCCCCAGCATTTT. The encoded protein is CASSKDYSNQPQHF.

The CDR3 DNA reads as TGTGCCAGCAGCGTAGGTTCAACGGGAAACTACGAGCAGTACTTC. Residues: CASSVGSTGNYEQYF. The rearrangement joins TRBV9 to TRBJ2-7, with D possibly being TRBD2 (5 bases). CDR1 is SGDLS and CDR2 is YYNGEE in the germline V gene. This CDR3 comprises 15 residues. Trimming took 0 bases from V and 3 from J, leaving 13 bases between them.

The J gene is TRBJ2-1, the V gene TRBV27; TRBD1 is a possible D gene (7 bases). CDR1 is MNHEY, CDR2 SMNVEV, per germline (reference sequence). Trimming left V 2 bases short and J 4 bases short, with 9 bases between. This CDR3 comprises 14 residues. The CDR3 nucleotides are TGTGCCAGCAGTTTACAGGGGGGATACAATGAGCAGTTCTTC. Residues: CASSLQGGYNEQFF.

The rearrangement links TRBV11-2 to TRBJ2-7; D remains unclear. Trimming shortened V by 1 base and J by 5 bases, and 12 bases separated the two germline ends. The CDR3 spans 14 residues. CDR1 is SGHAT, CDR2 FQNNGV, per germline. This CDR3 is CASSLGGPNHEQYF. CDR3 nucleotides: TGTGCCAGCAGCTTAGGAGGTCCGAACCACGAGCAGTACTTC. Supplemented by reference TRBV11-2 and TRBJ2-7, the full variable domain reads EAGVAQSPRYKIIEKRQSVAFWCNPISGHATLYWYQQILGQGPKLLIQFQNNGVVDDSQLPKDRFSAERLKGVDSTLKIQPAKLEDSAVYLCASSLGGPNHEQYFGPGTRLTVT.

V is TRBV10-1 and J is TRBJ2-1; either TRBD1 or TRBD2 may fit D (5 bases each). There are 16 residues in the CDR3. The ends were cut back, 5 bases at V and 1 base at J, with 15 bases in the middle. CDR1 and CDR2 (germline): WNHNN, SYGVQD (reference sequence). For the CDR3, the DNA is TGCGCCAGCAGTCCCCCCGGGACGCCTTCCTACAATGAGCAGTTCTTC. Translation gives CASSPPGTPSYNEQFF.

The J gene is TRBJ1-6, the V gene TRBV23-1, with D possibly matching TRBD1 (6 bases). TRBV23-1 carries the ORF label, with uncertain function. There are 13 residues in the CDR3. V lost 11 bases and J 5 bases, leaving 13 bases between the germline ends. CDR3 region: CAGEGVDNSPLHF. The CDR3 DNA follows: TGCGCCGGGGAGGGGGTCGATAATTCACCCCTCCACTTT.

This clone was seen only once. This rearrangement joins TRBV4-1 to TRBJ1-2; TRBD1 matches at 9 bases. The CDR3 consists of 18 residues. Germline CDR1 reads MGHRA; CDR2 reads YSYEKL. V gave up 0 bases and J gave up 8 bases; unmatched junction bases: 16. The CDR3 DNA reads TGCGCCAGCAGCCAAGATACTAGGACAGGGGCTTTGGCGGGCGGCTACACCTTC. Residues: CASSQDTRTGALAGGYTF.

The rearrangement uses TRBV4-1 and TRBJ2-1, with 9 bases lining up with TRBD2. CDR1 and CDR2 from the germline V gene are MGHRA and YSYEKL. This CDR3 has 18 amino acids. J was trimmed by 3 bases and V by 0 bases; bases with no gene match: 9. DNA of the CDR3: TGCGCCAGCAGCCAAGAACCCGTCTCTAGCGGGGTCTACAATGAGCAGTTCTTC. Translation gives CASSQEPVSSGVYNEQFF.